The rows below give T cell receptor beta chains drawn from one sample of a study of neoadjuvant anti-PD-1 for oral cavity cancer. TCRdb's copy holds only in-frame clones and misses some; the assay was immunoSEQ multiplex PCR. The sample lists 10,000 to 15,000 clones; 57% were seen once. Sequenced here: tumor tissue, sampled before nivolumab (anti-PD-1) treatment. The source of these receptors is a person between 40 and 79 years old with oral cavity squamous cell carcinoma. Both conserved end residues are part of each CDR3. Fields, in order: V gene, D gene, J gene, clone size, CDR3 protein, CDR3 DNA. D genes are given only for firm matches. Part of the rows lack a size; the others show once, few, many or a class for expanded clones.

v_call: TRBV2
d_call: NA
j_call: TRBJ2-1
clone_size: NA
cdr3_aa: CASRMETTSYNEQFF
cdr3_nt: TGTGCCAGCAGGATGGAGACCACATCCTACAATGAGCAGTTCTTC

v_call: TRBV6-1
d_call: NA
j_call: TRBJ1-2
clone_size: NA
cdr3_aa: CASARAGNYGYTF
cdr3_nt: TGTGCCAGCGCCAGGGCGGGTAACTATGGCTACACCTTC

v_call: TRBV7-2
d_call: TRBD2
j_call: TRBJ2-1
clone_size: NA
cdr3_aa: CASSLEGLAGALDEQFF
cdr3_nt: TGTGCCAGCAGCTTAGAGGGACTAGCGGGAGCACTAGATGAGCAGTTCTTC

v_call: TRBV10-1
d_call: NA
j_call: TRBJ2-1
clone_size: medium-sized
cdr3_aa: CASSEPGLDEQFF
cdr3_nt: TGCGCCAGCAGTGAACCAGGCTTAGATGAGCAGTTCTTC

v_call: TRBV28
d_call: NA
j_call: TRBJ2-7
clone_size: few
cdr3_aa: CASSTPRRPPYEQYF
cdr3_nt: TGTGCCAGCAGTACCCCCCGCAGGCCCCCTTACGAGCAGTACTTC

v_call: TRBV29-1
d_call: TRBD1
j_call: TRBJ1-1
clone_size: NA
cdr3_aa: CSVWTGGNTEAFF
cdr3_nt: TGCAGCGTCTGGACAGGGGGAAACACTGAAGCTTTCTTT

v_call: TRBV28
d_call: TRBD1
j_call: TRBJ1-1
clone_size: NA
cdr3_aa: CASSFGRGHLEAFF
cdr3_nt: TGTGCCAGCAGTTTTGGCAGGGGGCACCTTGAAGCTTTCTTT

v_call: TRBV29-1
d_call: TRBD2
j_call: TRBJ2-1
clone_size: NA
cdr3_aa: CSVERGGSGDEQFF
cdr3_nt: TGCAGCGTTGAGAGAGGCGGGAGTGGAGATGAGCAGTTCTTC

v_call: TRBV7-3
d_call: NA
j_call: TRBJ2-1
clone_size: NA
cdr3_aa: CASSLLNSSYNEQFF
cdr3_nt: TGTGCCAGCAGCTTGTTAAACAGCTCCTACAATGAGCAGTTCTTC

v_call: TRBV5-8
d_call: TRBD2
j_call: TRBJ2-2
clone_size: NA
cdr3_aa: CASTPRGTSGPNTGELFF
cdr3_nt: TGTGCCAGCACCCCTAGAGGGACTAGCGGACCGAACACCGGGGAGCTGTTTTTT

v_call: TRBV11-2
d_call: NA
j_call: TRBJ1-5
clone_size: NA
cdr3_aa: CASSLSSNQPQHF
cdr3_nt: TGTGCCAGCAGCTTAAGTAGCAATCAGCCCCAGCATTTT

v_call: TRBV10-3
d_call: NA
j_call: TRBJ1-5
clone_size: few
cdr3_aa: CAISDEGWNQPQHF
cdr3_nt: TGTGCCATCAGTGACGAGGGGTGGAATCAGCCCCAGCATTTT

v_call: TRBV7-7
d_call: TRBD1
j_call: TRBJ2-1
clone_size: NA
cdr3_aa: CASSPLPGQGAGEQFF
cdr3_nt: TGTGCTAGCAGTCCTCTCCCGGGACAGGGGGCAGGTGAGCAGTTCTTC

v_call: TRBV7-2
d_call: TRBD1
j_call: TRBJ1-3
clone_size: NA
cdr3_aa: CASSLTGLGGNTIYF
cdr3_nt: TGTGCCAGCAGCTTGACAGGGCTGGGAGGAAACACCATATATTTT

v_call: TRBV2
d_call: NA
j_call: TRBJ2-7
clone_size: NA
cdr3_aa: CASSPWSGYEQYF
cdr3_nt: TGTGCCAGCAGCCCTTGGTCGGGCTACGAGCAGTACTTC

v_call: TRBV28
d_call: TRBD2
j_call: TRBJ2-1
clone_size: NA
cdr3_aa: CAIQVAGAVYNEQFF
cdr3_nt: TGTGCCATCCAGGTAGCGGGAGCGGTCTACAATGAGCAGTTCTTC

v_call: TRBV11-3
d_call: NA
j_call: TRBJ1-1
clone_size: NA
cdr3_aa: CASSFEGLNTEAFF
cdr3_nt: TGTGCCAGCAGCTTCGAAGGGTTGAACACTGAAGCTTTCTTT

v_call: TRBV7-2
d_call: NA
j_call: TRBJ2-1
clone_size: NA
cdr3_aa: CASSPPTDEQFF
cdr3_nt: TGTGCCAGCAGCCCCCCGACGGATGAGCAGTTCTTC

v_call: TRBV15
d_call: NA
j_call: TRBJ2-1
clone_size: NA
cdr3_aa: CATSRDTVYNEQFF
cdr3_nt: TGTGCCACCAGCAGGGACACAGTTTACAATGAGCAGTTCTTC

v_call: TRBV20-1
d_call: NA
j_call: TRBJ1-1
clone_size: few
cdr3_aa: CSAIRDPQAFF
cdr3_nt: TGCAGTGCTATCCGGGACCCCCAAGCTTTCTTT

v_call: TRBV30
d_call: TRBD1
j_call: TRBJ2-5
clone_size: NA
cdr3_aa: CAWSPPGQGRETQYF
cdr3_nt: TGTGCCTGGAGTCCACCCGGACAGGGCAGAGAGACCCAGTACTTC

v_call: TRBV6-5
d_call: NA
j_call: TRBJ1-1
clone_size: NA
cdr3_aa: CAISDVLGDTEAFF
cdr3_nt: TGTGCCATCAGTGACGTGCTAGGGGACACTGAAGCTTTCTTT

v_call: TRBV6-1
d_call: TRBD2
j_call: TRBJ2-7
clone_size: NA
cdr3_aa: CASSEVAGVGPYEQYF
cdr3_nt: TGTGCCAGCAGTGAGGTTGCGGGAGTGGGGCCTTACGAGCAGTACTTC

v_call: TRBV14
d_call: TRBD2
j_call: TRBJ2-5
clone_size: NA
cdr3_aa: CASSQVGLGWETQYF
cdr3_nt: TGTGCCAGCAGCCAAGTCGGACTAGGTTGGGAGACCCAGTACTTC

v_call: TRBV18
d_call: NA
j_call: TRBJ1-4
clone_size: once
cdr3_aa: CASSPPDTQHTTNEKLFF
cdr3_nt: TGTGCCAGCTCACCACCGGACACCCAACATACAACTAATGAAAAACTGTTTTTT

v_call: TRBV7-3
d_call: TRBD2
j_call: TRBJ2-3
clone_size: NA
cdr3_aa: CASSPGTSATDTQYF
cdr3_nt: TGTGCCAGCAGCCCGGGGACTAGCGCAACAGATACGCAGTATTTT